The sequence of this T cell receptor beta chain was determined in a study of cytomegalovirus exposure and HLA in healthy donors. From germline, CDR1 is MNHEY and CDR2 SVGAGI. This CDR3 has 12 amino acids. Trimming took 2 bases from V and 6 from J, leaving 4 bases between them. Profiling relied on immunoSEQ multiplex PCR, and the TCRdb table lists in-frame clones only, not all of them. Among approximately 160,000 clones, less than 90% were seen once, and the ten largest hold around 3.4%. The approximately 120-subject validation cohort, separate from the approximately 640-subject first cohort, included the donors. To note about this clone: Antigen: not known.

Whole-study results and caveats: Listed as cytomegalovirus-associated were about 160 TCR beta chains.

The TCR originated in a woman younger than 35 in good health and CMV-seropositive. Sequencing used PBMCs. The genes are TRBV6-5 and TRBJ2-2; D ambiguous. CDR3 coding DNA: TGTGCCAGCAGTTACCGGGCCGGGGAGCTGTTTTTT. This encodes CASSYRAGELFF.